Here is one T cell receptor beta chain with its context. This record comes from a study of blood T cell repertoires in COVID-19. Study-level information: From T cells, B-cell-depleted T cells, or PBMCs came the material, which was cDNA or gDNA.

Enrolment of Seattle patients took place during active infection, and they were followed longitudinally. Assay: immunoSEQ multiplex PCR; the TCRdb copy retains only in-frame clones and omits some. The repertoire holds about 120,000 clones, with about four fifths as singletons. The CDR3 extends over 14 amino acids. CDR1 and CDR2 from the germline V gene are ENHRY and SYGVKD. V was cut by 4 bases and J by 7 bases, with 13 bases left in between. This clonotype originated in a man between 25 and 39 years old with COVID-19, enrolled during active disease. The chain joins TRBV10-3 to TRBJ2-2, with TRBD2 as a possible D gene (5 bases). The sample comprised peripheral blood. Here the CDR3 DNA reads TGTGCCATCAGTGTCGCGGGCAGGAACGGGGAGCTGTTTTTT. It translates to CAISVAGRNGELFF.